These T cell receptor beta chains were read from a single sample in a study of regulatory T cells in long-lasting Graves disease. TCRdb recomputed calls from the multiplex PCR reads with MiXCR, one row per CDR3 protein. The sample has 310,000 or so distinct CDR3 sequences, about 20% seen once; the top ten hold less than 35%. Sequenced material: peripheral blood mononuclear cells (PBMCs), taken when the disease was refractory, from a patient treated with antithyroid drugs. The receptors were sampled from a female donor with Graves disease. The CDR3 runs from the conserved cysteine through the conserved F or W. The D gene is left open where the match is weak. Size values are once, few and many counts, or a class for expanded clones, and some rows have none.

NA	TRBV25-1	NA	TRBJ1-2	14	CASSGQGRYYGYTF	TGTGCCAGCAGTGGCCAGGGCCGATACTATGGCTACACCTTC
few	TRBV10-3	TRBD1	TRBJ2-7	18	CAISDRISSGTGAYEQYF	TGTGCCATCAGTGATAGAATCTCCTCCGGGACAGGCGCGTACGAGCAGTACTTC
NA	TRBV11-2	NA	TRBJ2-7	17	CASSPITGGKSSYEQYF	TGTGCCAGCAGCCCCATAACCGGCGGGAAAAGCTCCTACGAGCAGTACTTC
NA	TRBV19	TRBD2	TRBJ2-5	15	CASSRLAGAQETQYF	TGTGCCAGTAGTAGACTAGCGGGGGCCCAAGAGACCCAGTACTTC
few	TRBV6-1	NA	TRBJ1-5	15	CASSASGGLHQPQHF	TGTGCCAGCAGTGCCTCGGGGGGGTTGCATCAGCCCCAGCATTTT
many	TRBV29-1	NA	TRBJ2-5	13	CSALRAGAETQYF	TGCAGCGCCCTCCGGGCAGGGGCCGAGACCCAGTACTTC
many	TRBV20-1	TRBD1	TRBJ2-5	12	CSAFGQEETQYF	TGCAGTGCTTTCGGACAGGAAGAGACCCAGTACTTC
NA	TRBV6-9	NA	TRBJ2-7	12	CASSYSLYEQYF	TGTGCCAGCAGTTACTCTTTATACGAGCAGTACTTC
many	TRBV7-2	NA	TRBJ1-1	14	CASSLAYKNTEAFF	TGTGCCAGCAGCTTAGCTTACAAGAACACTGAAGCTTTCTTT
few	TRBV7-9	NA	TRBJ1-6	17	CASSLGARASYNSPLHF	TGTGCCAGCAGCTTAGGGGCCAGGGCTTCCTATAATTCACCCCTCCACTTT
many	TRBV11-3	TRBD2	TRBJ2-5	16	CAISGTSLLHQETQYF	TGTGCCATAAGCGGGACTAGCCTACTCCATCAAGAGACCCAGTACTTC
many	TRBV27	TRBD2	TRBJ2-7	13	CASSFREGYEQYF	TGTGCCAGCAGTTTCCGGGAGGGATACGAGCAGTACTTC
many	TRBV9	TRBD2	TRBJ2-5	20	CASSVVAPTQGLAGQETQYF	TGTGCCAGCAGCGTAGTTGCACCAACTCAGGGACTAGCGGGACAAGAGACCCAGTACTTC
medium-sized	TRBV2	TRBD2	TRBJ2-7	15	CASSEGASGIYEQYF	TGTGCCAGCAGTGAAGGGGCTAGCGGGATCTACGAGCAGTACTTC
many	TRBV7-2	NA	TRBJ2-2	13	CASSYPRTGELFF	TGTGCCAGCAGCTATCCTCGCACCGGGGAGCTGTTTTTT
many	TRBV27	NA	TRBJ1-4	15	CASSLIGRDKEKLFF	TGTGCCAGCAGTTTAATCGGCAGGGATAAAGAAAAACTGTTTTTT
few	TRBV7-2	NA	TRBJ1-4	14	CASRIQGLNEKLFF	TGTGCCAGCAGGATACAGGGACTCAATGAAAAACTGTTTTTT
many	TRBV11-3	NA	TRBJ2-6	15	CASSLERAGANVLTF	TGTGCCAGCAGCTTAGAGAGGGCTGGGGCCAACGTCCTGACTTTC
many	TRBV20-1	TRBD1	TRBJ1-5	13	CSAQDRGDQPQHF	TGCAGTGCTCAAGACAGGGGGGATCAGCCCCAGCATTTT
many	TRBV6-5	NA	TRBJ2-5	14	CASSYSRLQETQYF	TGTGCCAGCAGTTACTCGAGACTCCAAGAGACCCAGTACTTC
NA	TRBV5-1	TRBD1	TRBJ1-2	18	CASSLAAFQGQPNYGYTF	TGCGCCAGCAGCTTGGCAGCCTTCCAGGGACAGCCTAACTATGGCTACACCTTC
many	TRBV12-5	NA	TRBJ2-3	18	CASGLVSPRFAHTNTQYF	TGTGCTAGTGGTTTGGTATCGCCACGGTTCGCGCACACGAATACGCAGTATTTT
many	TRBV6-2/TRBV6-3	NA	TRBJ1-1	13	CASRSTGNTEAFF	TGTGCCAGCAGATCGACAGGGAACACTGAAGCTTTCTTT
NA	TRBV29-1	NA	TRBJ1-1	14	CSVRPGSRNTEAFF	TGCAGCGTTCGGCCAGGGTCACGGAACACTGAAGCTTTCTTT
few	TRBV4-1	NA	TRBJ1-2	13	CASSQRGLGGYTF	TGTGCCAGCAGCCAAAGGGGTCTGGGTGGCTACACCTTC
NA	TRBV27	NA	TRBJ2-7	15	CASRWTAGSYYEQYF	TGTGCCAGCAGATGGACGGCAGGGAGCTATTACGAGCAGTACTTC
few	TRBV5-1	NA	TRBJ2-7	14	CASSFYRLPDEQYF	TGCGCCAGCAGCTTCTACAGACTCCCCGACGAGCAGTACTTC
once	TRBV7-9	NA	TRBJ2-2	16	CASSLRPGPDTGELFF	TGTGCCAGCAGCTTGAGACCGGGGCCGGACACCGGGGAGCTGTTTTTT
NA	TRBV28	NA	TRBJ2-7	15	CASRRGWTDSYEQYF	TGCGCCAGCAGGAGGGGGTGGACGGACTCCTACGAGCAGTACTTC
many	TRBV6-5	NA	TRBJ1-2	14	CASSYRDRLYGYTF	TGTGCCAGCAGTTACCGGGACCGCCTATATGGCTACACCTTC
few	TRBV5-1	NA	TRBJ1-5	12	CASSLEGEPQHF	TGCGCCAGCAGCTTAGAGGGGGAGCCCCAGCATTTT
many	TRBV7-2	NA	TRBJ2-2	16	CASSLGWALNTGELFF	TGTGCCAGCAGCTTAGGCTGGGCCTTGAACACCGGGGAGCTGTTTTTT
few	TRBV9	TRBD2	TRBJ2-7	15	CASSVGTSGGYEQYF	TGTGCCAGCAGCGTAGGGACTAGCGGGGGCTACGAGCAGTACTTC
many	TRBV28	TRBD1	TRBJ2-2	17	CASSYPTGQLNTGELFF	TGTGCCAGCAGTTATCCCACGGGACAGCTTAACACCGGGGAGCTGTTTTTT
many	TRBV5-6	TRBD1	TRBJ1-1	17	CASSLIQGDPGNTEAFF	TGTGCCAGCAGCTTGATCCAGGGGGACCCTGGGAACACTGAAGCTTTCTTT
few	TRBV6-1	NA	TRBJ2-6	17	CASEPGPNRAGANVLTF	TGTGCCAGTGAACCGGGGCCGAATAGGGCTGGGGCCAACGTCCTGACTTTC
NA	TRBV7-9	NA	TRBJ1-5	12	CATVMGNQPQHF	TGTGCCACCGTGATGGGCAATCAGCCCCAGCATTTT
NA	TRBV3-1	TRBD1	TRBJ1-3	15	CASSQEQGTGNTIYF	TGTGCCAGCAGCCAAGAACAGGGGACAGGAAACACCATATATTTT
NA	TRBV7-8	TRBD2	TRBJ2-3	14	CASSPGGRSDTQYF	TGTGCCAGCAGCCCGGGCGGGAGATCAGATACGCAGTATTTT
few	TRBV28	NA	TRBJ2-3	16	CASSFLQGKGPDTQYF	TGTGCCAGCAGTTTCCTCCAGGGAAAAGGGCCAGATACGCAGTATTTT
NA	TRBV3-1	TRBD2	TRBJ2-7	16	CASSQDGLAGVHEQYF	TGTGCCAGCAGCCAAGACGGGCTAGCGGGAGTCCACGAGCAGTACTTC
NA	TRBV5-4	TRBD1	TRBJ2-1	15	CASSLQGQGWDEQFF	TGTGCCAGCAGCTTGCAGGGACAGGGGTGGGATGAGCAGTTCTTC
NA	TRBV4-1	NA	TRBJ1-4	19	CASSQVRGTKGTTNEKLFF	TGCGCCAGCAGCCAAGTCCGGGGCACAAAGGGAACAACTAATGAAAAACTGTTTTTT
few	TRBV7-3	NA	TRBJ2-7	13	CASIHSVSYEQYF	TGTGCCAGCATCCATTCAGTCTCCTACGAGCAGTACTTC
NA	TRBV6-2/TRBV6-3	TRBD2	TRBJ2-5	13	CASSTSGVGTQYF	TGTGCCAGCAGTACTAGCGGAGTAGGGACCCAGTACTTC
NA	TRBV29-1	TRBD1	TRBJ2-7	16	CSVGGTGQSVAYEQYF	TGCAGCGTTGGAGGGACAGGGCAGTCTGTTGCCTACGAGCAGTACTTC
few	TRBV7-2	NA	TRBJ2-5	12	CASSFFEETQYF	TGTGCCAGCAGCTTTTTTGAAGAGACCCAGTACTTC